This T cell receptor (beta chain) originates from a study of cytomegalovirus exposure and HLA in healthy donors. General study results and limits: The dataset shows that most TCR sequences were rare, while some public TCRs occurred in many donors. Upon later analysis, TCR association rates were observed to vary by HLA locus, being highest for DRB1 and lowest for HLA-C.

To note about this clone: What it binds is not known.

PCR employed 60 Vbeta and 13 Jbeta primers. Sequenced by immunoSEQ multiplex PCR; TCRdb stores in-frame clones only, minus some. The sample has 150,000 or so clones, around 73% seen once. The source is a woman between 18 and 29 years old in good health and CMV-seronegative. The sample was PBMCs.

The CDR3 protein is CASKKDRGVHEQYF. DNA for the CDR3: TGTGCCAGCAAAAAGGACAGGGGGGTCCACGAGCAGTACTTC. The chain recombines TRBV2 with TRBJ2-7, with 10 bases matching TRBD1. The V segment lost 7 bases and the J segment 5 bases; nucleotides outside the gene matches: 8. Germline CDR1 reads SNHLY; CDR2 reads FYNNEI. This CDR3 has 14 residues. Filled out from reference TRBV2 and TRBJ2-7, the complete variable domain reads EPEVTQTPSHQVTQMGQEVILRCVPISNHLYFYWYRQILGQKVEFLVSFYNNEISEKSEIFDDQFSVERPDGSNFTLKIRSTKLEDSAMYFCASKKDRGVHEQYFGPGTRLTVT.